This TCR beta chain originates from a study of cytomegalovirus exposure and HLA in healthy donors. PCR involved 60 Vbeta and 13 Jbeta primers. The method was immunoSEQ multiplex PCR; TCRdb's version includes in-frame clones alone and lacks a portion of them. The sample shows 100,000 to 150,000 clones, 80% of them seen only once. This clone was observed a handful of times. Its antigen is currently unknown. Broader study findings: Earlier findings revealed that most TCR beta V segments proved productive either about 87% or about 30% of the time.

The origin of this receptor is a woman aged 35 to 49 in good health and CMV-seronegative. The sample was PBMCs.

The CDR3 region has the DNA TGTGCCAGCAGTTCTACCTGGTACTCTGGAAACACCATATATTTT. This encodes CASSSTWYSGNTIYF. The chain has TRBV2 and TRBJ1-3; the D is unclear. Trimming removed 5 bases from V and 0 bases from J, with 11 bases in between. The CDR3 loop spans 15 amino acids. CDR1 SNHLY and CDR2 FYNNEI come from the germline V gene.